These 17 T cell receptor beta chains were all obtained from the same sample, sequenced in a study of shared clonotypes between healthy human individuals. Assay: immunoSEQ multiplex PCR; the TCRdb copy retains only in-frame clones and omits some. The top ten clones hold more than 1.5% of a sample with around 1.9 million clones, about 92% of them seen once. Naive CD8 populations comprised CD45RO-negative cells positively selected for CCR7, excluding terminally differentiated effector memory CD45RA+ cells. Sequencing was performed on naive CD8+ T cells from PBMCs. The receptors shown here come from a man between 18 and 29 years old in good health. Some clones in this sample may be carry-over from other donors' samples.

The CDR3 region is CASSLPSPGRAYNEQFF. CDR3 sequence (DNA): TGTGCCAGCAGTTTACCTTCGCCAGGGAGGGCCTACAATGAGCAGTTCTTC. This rearrangement joins TRBV28 to TRBJ2-1; 7 bases fit TRBD2. J lost 2 bases, V lost 2 bases, and 9 bases had no gene match. The germline V gene has CDR1 MDHEN and CDR2 SYDVKM. The CDR3 has 17 amino acids.

The count of this clone is one. The chain joins TRBV29-1 to TRBJ2-7; maybe TRBD1 (5 bases). Germline-derived CDR1 and CDR2 are SQVTM and ANQGSEA. Trimming cost V 0 bases and J 1 base, with 10 bases left between them. This CDR3 is built from 14 residues. CDR3 sequence reads: CSVEDRAASYEQYF. CDR3 bases: TGCAGCGTTGAAGACAGGGCAGCGTCCTACGAGCAGTACTTC.

This chain links TRBV27 with TRBJ1-2; D might be TRBD1 (5 bases). V was trimmed by 6 bases and J by 8 bases, leaving 22 bases between them. Germline values: CDR1 MNHEY, CDR2 SMNVEV (reference sequence). The CDR3 has 15 amino acids. CDR3 amino acids: CASSFYAQALEGYTF. Here the CDR3 DNA reads TGTGCCAGCAGCTTCTACGCACAGGCGCTAGAAGGCTACACCTTC.

The chain links TRBV4-1 to TRBJ2-3; 9 nucleotides match TRBD1. CDR1 and CDR2 from the germline V gene are MGHRA and YSYEKL. There are 15 residues in the CDR3. V was pared by 1 base and J by 5 bases, with 4 bases of the junction left unmatched. Here the CDR3 reads CASSQVGQGKDTQYF. CDR3 bases: TGCGCCAGCAGCCAAGTGGGACAGGGCAAAGATACGCAGTATTTT.

The gene calls are TRBV28 and TRBJ2-1; maybe TRBD2 (5 bases). The CDR3 has 15 amino acids. CDR1 is MDHEN and CDR2 is SYDVKM in the germline V gene. Trimming removed 6 bases from V and 8 bases from J, with 20 bases in between. CDR3: CASSKRDIFEYEQFF. As DNA, the CDR3 is TGTGCCAGCAGCAAGAGGGATATATTTGAATATGAGCAGTTCTTC.

The V gene is TRBV28, the J gene TRBJ2-5; D may be TRBD1 (5 bases). Germline V gene sequence: CDR1 MDHEN, CDR2 SYDVKM. V was shortened by 8 bases and J by 1 base, with 17 bases between the two germline ends. This CDR3 region has 15 residues. Written as DNA, the CDR3 is TGTGCCAGCTCGCGTCAAGACAGCAGCCAAGAGACCCAGTACTTC. The encoded protein is CASSRQDSSQETQYF.

The V call is TRBV4-3, the J call TRBJ2-2; tentative D call: TRBD2 (5 bases). Trimming removed 4 bases at V and 0 bases at J, with 15 bases between. The CDR3 contains 17 residues. The germline V gene encodes CDR1 LGHNA and CDR2 YSLEER. The CDR3 here is CASSRGLGIPNTGELFF. CDR3 bases: TGCGCCAGCAGCCGCGGGCTAGGAATCCCGAACACCGGGGAGCTGTTTTTT.

A note on this clone: Other DNA sequences of this sample code for an identical CDR3. The chain uses TRBV27 and TRBJ2-1; 10 nucleotides match TRBD1. The V gene end was trimmed by 2 bases and the J gene end by 6 bases; junction bases not matched to a gene: 1. The CDR3 spans 14 residues. The germline gives CDR1 MNHEY, CDR2 SMNVEV (reference sequence). CDR3 nucleotide sequence: TGTGCCAGCAGTTTACGGGACAGGGGCAATGAGCAGTTCTTC. The encoded protein is CASSLRDRGNEQFF.

The CDR3 is CASSGGGGGEQYF. CDR3 sequence (DNA): TGCGCCAGCAGTGGGGGAGGGGGCGGCGAGCAGTACTTC. The chain couples TRBV10-2 to TRBJ2-7; D might be TRBD1 or TRBD2, each matching 7 bases. Looked up from germline, CDR1 is WSHSY and CDR2 is SAAADI. The CDR3 contains 13 residues. Trimming removed 4 bases from V and 6 bases from J, with 13 bases in between.

This clone was detected only once. The chain's CDR3 is CASSLSIGNTEAFF. The CDR3 nucleotides read TGTGCCAGCAGCTTAAGCATAGGTAACACTGAAGCTTTCTTT. The chain has TRBV7-9 and TRBJ1-1, with no clear D. Germline V CDR1 and CDR2: SEHNR, FQNEAQ (reference sequence). This CDR3 region has 14 residues. V dropped 2 bases and J dropped 2 bases, with 9 bases sitting between them.

The V and J genes are TRBV4-1 and TRBJ1-5; D not resolved. V lost 1 base and J lost 2, with 12 bases in between. The CDR3 is 16 residues long. CDR1 is MGHRA, CDR2 YSYEKL, per germline. The CDR3: CASSQGTIGGNQPQHF. In DNA form, the CDR3 reads TGCGCCAGCAGCCAAGGAACGATTGGGGGCAATCAGCCCCAGCATTTT.

The chain employs TRBV2 and TRBJ2-7; TRBD2 might be the D (6 bases). V dropped 5 bases and J dropped 2 bases, with 13 bases sitting between them. Germline loops: CDR1 SNHLY, CDR2 FYNNEI. The CDR3 runs 14 residues. The CDR3 protein is CASSPASETYEQYF. The CDR3 nucleotides read TGTGCCAGCAGTCCCGCTAGCGAGACCTACGAGCAGTACTTC.

Concerning this clone: Other DNA sequences in the same sample also yield this CDR3. The genes are TRBV5-1 and TRBJ1-3; D is uncertain. V lost 2 bases and J 0 bases, leaving 9 bases between the germline ends. CDR3 length equals 15 residues. Looked up from germline, CDR1 is SGHRS and CDR2 is YFSETQ. CDR3 nucleotide sequence: TGCGCCAGCAGCTTTGGCGGTTCCTCTGGAAACACCATATATTTT. This encodes CASSFGGSSGNTIYF.

V is TRBV7-9 and J is TRBJ1-2; TRBD1 matches at 9 bases. The CDR3 is 16 residues long. Trimming removed 5 bases from V and 2 bases from J; junction bases left unmatched: 9. Per germline, CDR1 SEHNR and CDR2 FQNEAQ (reference sequence). The CDR3, as DNA: TGTGCCAGCAGCACCCGGGACAGGGACTCAAACTATGGCTACACCTTC. Amino acid sequence: CASSTRDRDSNYGYTF.

This clone was seen a handful of times. The chain recombines TRBV7-8 with TRBJ2-7, with D uncertain. The length of the CDR3 is 12 residues. Germline lookup yields CDR1 SGHVS and CDR2 FQNEAQ. The V end was cut by 5 bases, the J end by 7 bases, with 12 bases between. The CDR3 sequence: CASSRPPREQYF. The CDR3 region has the DNA TGTGCCAGCAGCCGCCCGCCTCGGGAGCAGTACTTC. Full variable domain (remainder filled in from reference TRBV7-8 and TRBJ2-7): GAGVSQSPRYKVAKRGQDVALRCDPISGHVSLFWYQQALGQGPEFLTYFQNEAQLDKSGLPSDRFFAERPEGSVSTLKIQRTQQEDSAVYLCASSRPPREQYFGPGTRLTVT.

For this clone: This sample includes further DNA sequences coding for the same CDR3. The chain employs TRBV11-2 and TRBJ1-1; D remains unclear. Germline assignment: CDR1 SGHAT and CDR2 FQNNGV. CDR3 length: 13 amino acids. V was shortened by 2 bases and J by 2 bases, with 6 bases between the two germline ends. CDR3 coding DNA: TGTGCCAGCAGCTTAACGGGAAACACTGAAGCTTTCTTT. Translation gives CASSLTGNTEAFF.

The genes are TRBV7-8 and TRBJ2-7; perhaps TRBD1 as D (6 bases). The CDR3 consists of 13 residues. The V gene's germline CDR1 is SGHVS and CDR2 FQNEAQ. Deletions cut 0 bases from V and 4 bases from J, with 7 bases between. The CDR3 sequence: CASSLAGGYEQYF. The DNA for the CDR3 is TGTGCCAGCAGCTTAGCAGGGGGATACGAGCAGTACTTC.